These T cell receptor beta chains were read from a single sample in a study of cytotoxic CD8 clonotypes in ibrutinib-treated CLL. Sequencing used immunoSEQ multiplex PCR; TCRdb keeps in-frame clones, though not all of them. The repertoire has 120,000 to 150,000 clones, 91% of them found once; the top ten carry approximately 11%. The specimen was PBMCs, collected after 12 months of ibrutinib treatment. These receptors were taken from a human donor with chronic lymphocytic leukemia. The conserved cysteine and the conserved F or W are not part of the CDR3 here.

J	length	V	CDR3
TRBJ1-2	12	TRBV30	ASRTGTLNYGYT
TRBJ2-3	11	TRBV30	AWSHGRTDTQY
TRBJ2-7	12	TRBV9	ASSASHTAYEQY
TRBJ2-3	13	TRBV30	AWSVWQGRTDTQY
TRBJ2-3	10	TRBV19	ASSEDGDTQY
TRBJ2-7	12	TRBV19	ASSITGLSYEQY
TRBJ2-2	15	TRBV14	ASSQGIGRMGTGELF
TRBJ2-4	11	TRBV19	ASKVRGGNIQY
TRBJ2-5	13	TRBV14	ASSQAQGTQETQY
TRBJ1-2	13	TRBV6-5	ASRPGQGANYGYT
TRBJ2-1	14	TRBV7-9	ASSPVGLRSYNEQF
TRBJ1-5	13	TRBV19	ASSPRQGSNQPQH
TRBJ2-7	13	TRBV5-6	ASSPDRGSPYEQY
TRBJ2-7	10	TRBV6-5	ASSHRGYEQY
TRBJ2-3	14	TRBV28	ASSLGASGSSDTQY
TRBJ2-1	10	TRBV2	ASSGTGNEQF
TRBJ1-5	13	TRBV5-8	ASSNSPHSNQPQH
TRBJ2-3	13	TRBV2	ASSGTGSGADTQY
TRBJ1-1	13	TRBV30	AWSAGTPGGTEAF